Each of the 27 T cell receptor beta chains below was sequenced from the same sample in a study of blood T cells in healthy people across ages (dated by TCRdb to between 2014 and 2017). To prepare the library, 5' RACE was applied. These reads were obtained on an Illumina HiSeq 2500. A second roughly 6 to 12 cycle PCR used a sample-barcoded 5' primer and a J-beta primer mix. Starting from the raw public reads, TCRdb applied fastp trimming at Q25, assembled clones with MiXCR and retained in-frame beta chains. Identical CDR3 proteins give one entry, which carries the most common genes and DNA. This sample gives 910,000 or so distinct CDR3 sequences in total; roughly 51% of them show up just once. The ten largest account for about 20% of the sample. The sample consisted of blood. The source of these receptors is an older woman in good health.

V gene TRBV5-1 combines with J gene TRBJ1-2; maybe TRBD1 (6 bases). Germline assignment: CDR1 SGHRS and CDR2 YFSETQ. Trimming cost V 4 bases and J 9 bases, with 13 bases left between them. The CDR3 covers 12 residues. CDR3 loop: CASSGTGPRYTF. The DNA of the CDR3 is TGCGCCAGCAGCGGAACAGGGCCCCGCTACACCTTC. Supplemented by reference TRBV5-1 and TRBJ1-2, the full variable domain reads KAGVTQTPRYLIKTRGQQVTLSCSPISGHRSVSWYQQTPGQGLQFLFEYFSETQRNKGNFPGRFSGRQFSNSRSEMNVSTLELGDSALYLCASSGTGPRYTFGSGTRLTVV.

The genes are TRBV9 and TRBJ2-7; 11 bases match TRBD1. CDR1 SGDLS and CDR2 YYNGEE come from the germline V gene. With V trimmed by 4 bases and J by 5 bases, 5 bases remained unmatched. This CDR3 region has 14 residues. CDR3 in DNA: TGTGCCAGCAGCTCCAGGACAGGGGGCGACGAGCAGTACTTC. It is translated as CASSSRTGGDEQYF.

This clonotype appeared a few times. This chain connects TRBV21-1 to TRBJ2-1. TRBV21-1 is a known pseudogene. The CDR3 contains 15 residues. CDR3 sequence: CASSKKCPFEDEQFF. CDR3 bases: TGTGCCAGCAGCAAGAAATGCCCGTTCGAGGATGAGCAGTTCTTC.

The rearrangement joins TRBV7-9 to TRBJ2-1, with D maybe TRBD2 (6 bases). CDR3 length: 18 residues. Trimming took off 1 base at V and 6 bases at J, with 22 bases between the two ends. CDR1 is SEHNR and CDR2 is FQNEAQ in the germline V gene (reference sequence). CDR3 sequence (DNA): TGTGCCAGCAGCTTAGTTAAAACCAGGGACTCGTCCCCCAATGAGCAGTTCTTC. It encodes CASSLVKTRDSSPNEQFF.

The chain is built from TRBV7-2 and TRBJ1-6; the match to TRBD1 covers 10 bases. This CDR3 region has 17 residues. In germline, CDR1 is SGHTA, CDR2 FQGNSA. With V trimmed by 3 bases and J by 7 bases, 9 bases remained unmatched. The CDR3 spells CASSLFKGGQGNSPLHF. CDR3 DNA: TGTGCCAGCAGCTTGTTCAAGGGGGGACAGGGGAATTCACCCCTCCACTTT.

This clonotype showed up just a few times. J is TRBJ2-1 and V is TRBV10-3; 7 positions agree with TRBD1. CDR3 length: 16 amino acids. Germline lookup yields CDR1 ENHRY and CDR2 SYGVKD. With V trimmed by 11 bases and J by 7 bases, 20 bases remained unmatched. This CDR3 is CAVKKETGVDRNEQFF. For the CDR3, the DNA is TGTGCCGTCAAAAAAGAAACAGGGGTGGATAGGAATGAGCAGTTCTTC.

CDR3 DNA: TGTGCCAGCAATAGCGGGGTAACAGATACGCAGTATTTT. It yields the protein CASNSGVTDTQYF. The V call is TRBV9, the J call TRBJ2-3, with 8 bases that match TRBD2. Unmatched junction bases numbered 3, after V lost 6 bases and J lost 3 bases. The length of the CDR3 is 13 residues. Per the germline V gene, CDR1 is SGDLS and CDR2 is YYNGEE.

This clonotype was detected only a few times. The V gene is TRBV4-1, the J gene TRBJ2-7, with D perhaps TRBD1 or TRBD2 (5 bases each). CDR3 length equals 17 residues. The germline V and J ends were trimmed by 1 base and 3 bases, with 19 bases remaining between them. Germline V lookup: CDR1 MGHRA, CDR2 YSYEKL. CDR3 in amino acids: CASSQVALGVSFYEQYF. CDR3 bases: TGCGCCAGCAGCCAAGTGGCGCTGGGGGTGAGTTTCTACGAGCAGTACTTC.

This chain joins TRBV29-1 and TRBJ1-4; no clear D gene. This CDR3 is 11 amino acids long. The germline CDR1 and CDR2 sequences are SQVTM and ANQGSEA. The V gene lost 6 bases and the J gene lost 8 bases, with 10 bases spanning the gap. CDR3 in amino acids: CSVTWGEKLFF. In DNA form, the CDR3 reads TGCAGCGTCACGTGGGGAGAAAAACTGTTTTTT.

The CDR3 region is CASSQDLGRVTDTQYF. The CDR3 coding sequence is TGCGCCAGCAGCCAAGATTTGGGGCGGGTGACAGATACGCAGTATTTT. The V and J genes are TRBV4-1 and TRBJ2-3; D could derive from TRBD1 or TRBD2 (5 bases each). The CDR3 has 16 amino acids. Trimming left V 0 bases short and J 3 bases short, with 13 bases between. Per the germline V gene, CDR1 is MGHRA and CDR2 is YSYEKL.

This clonotype was found a few times. The chain uses TRBV10-3 and TRBJ2-3, with 7 bases matching TRBD2. The CDR3 totals 14 residues. The ends lost 4 bases at V and 3 bases at J; junction bases unmatched: 4. Per the germline V gene, CDR1 is ENHRY and CDR2 is SYGVKD. This chain's CDR3 is CAISVAGETDTQYF. CDR3 coding DNA: TGTGCCATCAGTGTGGCGGGAGAAACAGATACGCAGTATTTT.

For this clonotype: This sequence may be a read error, since a much larger clone differs from it by one base. The rearrangement uses TRBV4-1 and TRBJ2-7, with TRBD2 as a possible D gene (6 bases). With the DNA end fitting TRBJ2-5 better, the J assignment may be wrong. The CDR3 spans 14 residues. Germline V gives CDR1 MGHRA, CDR2 YSYEKL. The CDR3 DNA reads TGCGCCAGCAGTGGGCGGGAACGGGAGGAGACCCAGTACTTC. Its protein is CASSGREREETQYF.

This clonotype was counted once. The chain links TRBV10-3 to TRBJ2-7; 9 bases align to TRBD2. The CDR3 totals 16 residues. CDR1 is ENHRY, CDR2 SYGVKD, per germline. J was trimmed by 0 bases and V by 10 bases; bases with no gene match: 13. The chain's CDR3 is CATSTDLAGRSYEQYF. Here the CDR3 DNA reads TGTGCCACCTCAACAGATCTAGCGGGACGCTCCTACGAGCAGTACTTC.

The chain uses TRBV20-1 and TRBJ2-4; 7 bases are shared with TRBD1. The trim removed 4 bases at V and 8 bases at J, leaving 8 bases unmatched. The V gene's germline CDR1 is DFQATT and CDR2 SNEGSKA (reference sequence). There are 13 residues in the CDR3. CDR3 DNA: TGCAGTGCTATCACCGGGACAGAGGACATTCAGTACTTC. The encoded protein is CSAITGTEDIQYF.

This clonotype appeared a few times. The genes are TRBV29-1 and TRBJ2-7; D is perhaps TRBD1 (5 bases). CDR3 length equals 10 residues. Germline CDR1 is SQVTM and CDR2 is ANQGSEA. Trimming took 6 bases from V and 6 from J, leaving 9 bases between them. DNA for the CDR3: TGCAGCGTCTCCCAGGGCGAGCAGTACTTC. Protein sequence: CSVSQGEQYF.

The chain links TRBV20-1 to TRBJ2-3, with TRBD2 matching over 8 bases. After removal of 4 bases from V and 4 bases from J, the junction contained 10 bases not matched to a gene. Germline V gene sequence: CDR1 DFQATT, CDR2 SNEGSKA (reference sequence). CDR3 length: 15 amino acids. The CDR3 region is CSATGGGRRSDTQYF. As DNA, the CDR3 is TGCAGTGCTACGGGGGGCGGGAGGAGGTCAGATACGCAGTATTTT.

The V and J genes are TRBV7-2 and TRBJ1-5; D not resolved. Germline CDR1 and CDR2: SGHTA and FQGNSA. V dropped 5 bases and J dropped 0 bases, with 20 bases sitting between them. This CDR3 spans 18 amino acids. CDR3 in amino acids: CASSPYPRQALSNQPQHF. CDR3 bases: TGTGCCAGCAGCCCCTACCCTCGCCAGGCCCTTAGCAATCAGCCCCAGCATTTT. The full variable domain, its missing parts supplied by reference TRBV7-2 and TRBJ1-5, is GAGVSQSPSNKVTEKGKDVELRCDPISGHTALYWYRQSLGQGLEFLIYFQGNSAPDKSGLPSDRFSAERTGGSVSTLTIQRTQQEDSAVYLCASSPYPRQALSNQPQHFGDGTRLSIL.

This clonotype was observed a handful of times. The rearrangement joins TRBV7-9 to TRBJ2-3; a weak D match, TRBD2 (5 bases). Trimming stripped 1 base from V and 2 bases from J, with 10 bases between. Germline V lookup: CDR1 SEHNR, CDR2 FQNEAQ (reference sequence). This CDR3 has 15 residues. The CDR3 here is CASSLGTSTTDTQYF. CDR3 nucleotides: TGTGCCAGCAGCTTAGGGACTTCTACCACAGATACGCAGTATTTT.

In this sample, this clonotype turned up a few times. The chain recombines TRBV12-3 or TRBV12-4 with TRBJ2-5; D perhaps matches TRBD2 (6 bases). Trimming took off 1 base at V and 7 bases at J, with 16 bases between the two ends. The CDR3 has 15 amino acids. The CDR3 bases are TGTGCCAGCAGTTTAGTAGGGGCACTAGCATCGACCCAGTACTTC. Translating gives CASSLVGALASTQYF.

CDR3 sequence (DNA): TGCAGTGCTAGTGAGGGGGCTAGCACAGATACGCAGTATTTT. Translated: CSASEGASTDTQYF. The chain joins TRBV20-1 to TRBJ2-3, with 7 positions matching TRBD1. CDR3 length: 14 amino acids. V was pared by 3 bases and J by 0 bases, with 3 bases of the junction left unmatched. In germline, CDR1 is DFQATT, CDR2 SNEGSKA (reference sequence).

The chain combines TRBV9 with TRBJ2-5, with a weak D call TRBD1 (5 bases). The CDR3 sequence is 15 residues long. Trimming stripped 5 bases from V and 0 bases from J, with 14 bases between. The germline CDR1 and CDR2 sequences are SGDLS and YYNGEE. The CDR3 DNA reads as TGTGCCAGCAGTCTCTTCGACAGCTACCAAGAGACCCAGTACTTC. It encodes CASSLFDSYQETQYF.

The V and J genes are TRBV2 and TRBJ2-4; D gene uncertain. Germline values: CDR1 SNHLY, CDR2 FYNNEI. V was shortened by 0 bases and J by 12 bases, with 9 bases between the two germline ends. This CDR3 region has 12 residues. The CDR3 reads CASSEALSAQYF. CDR3 sequence (DNA): TGTGCCAGCAGTGAAGCGCTGTCAGCTCAGTACTTC.

The table lists this clonotype with a few counts. The chain combines TRBV25-1 with TRBJ1-2; D unclear. The V gene's germline CDR1 is MGHDK and CDR2 SYGVNS. V lost 6 bases and J lost 4, with 12 bases in between. The CDR3 covers 13 residues. CDR3 residues: CASRGTSSYGYTF. In DNA form, the CDR3 reads TGTGCCAGCAGGGGAACAAGTTCCTATGGCTACACCTTC.

This clonotype was recorded a few times. The V gene is TRBV12-3 or TRBV12-4, the J gene TRBJ1-2; D unresolved. The V and J ends lost 3 bases and 0 bases respectively, with 11 bases between them. This CDR3 contains 15 residues. For the CDR3, the DNA is TGTGCCAGCAGTTTGGTACGGGTAGCTAACTATGGCTACACCTTC. It specifies CASSLVRVANYGYTF.

Only a few counts were recorded for this clonotype. V gene TRBV14 combines with J gene TRBJ2-5, with 7 bases that match TRBD1. The germline CDR1 and CDR2 sequences are SGHDN and FVKESK. The J segment lost 5 bases and the V segment lost 3 bases, leaving 12 bases of the junction unmatched. The CDR3 loop spans 16 amino acids. The CDR3 loop reads CASSHWTGGPHETQYF. The CDR3 region has the DNA TGTGCCAGCAGCCATTGGACAGGCGGCCCTCACGAGACCCAGTACTTC.

V and J are TRBV7-2 and TRBJ2-5, with D possibly TRBD1 on 6 matching bases. The V gene lost 4 bases and the J gene lost 2 bases, with 20 bases spanning the gap. This CDR3 contains 17 residues. Germline V CDR1 and CDR2: SGHTA, FQGNSA. CDR3 in amino acids: CASSSPNFRGPQETQYF. The CDR3 bases are TGTGCCAGCAGCTCCCCCAATTTCAGGGGACCGCAAGAGACCCAGTACTTC. Supplemented by reference TRBV7-2 and TRBJ2-5, the full variable domain reads GAGVSQSPSNKVTEKGKDVELRCDPISGHTALYWYRQSLGQGLEFLIYFQGNSAPDKSGLPSDRFSAERTGGSVSTLTIQRTQQEDSAVYLCASSSPNFRGPQETQYFGPGTRLLVL.

Only a few counts were recorded for this clonotype. The chain uses TRBV5-1 and TRBJ2-3; 9 bases line up with TRBD2. This CDR3 contains 16 residues. CDR1 is SGHRS and CDR2 is YFSETQ in the germline V gene. The junction had 9 bases not matched to a gene; V was cut back by 3 bases and J by 4 bases. The CDR3 here is CASSSLTSGVADTQYF. The CDR3 DNA reads TGCGCCAGCAGCTCACTGACTAGCGGAGTAGCAGATACGCAGTATTTT. Supplemented by reference TRBV5-1 and TRBJ2-3, the full variable domain reads KAGVTQTPRYLIKTRGQQVTLSCSPISGHRSVSWYQQTPGQGLQFLFEYFSETQRNKGNFPGRFSGRQFSNSRSEMNVSTLELGDSALYLCASSSLTSGVADTQYFGPGTRLTVL.